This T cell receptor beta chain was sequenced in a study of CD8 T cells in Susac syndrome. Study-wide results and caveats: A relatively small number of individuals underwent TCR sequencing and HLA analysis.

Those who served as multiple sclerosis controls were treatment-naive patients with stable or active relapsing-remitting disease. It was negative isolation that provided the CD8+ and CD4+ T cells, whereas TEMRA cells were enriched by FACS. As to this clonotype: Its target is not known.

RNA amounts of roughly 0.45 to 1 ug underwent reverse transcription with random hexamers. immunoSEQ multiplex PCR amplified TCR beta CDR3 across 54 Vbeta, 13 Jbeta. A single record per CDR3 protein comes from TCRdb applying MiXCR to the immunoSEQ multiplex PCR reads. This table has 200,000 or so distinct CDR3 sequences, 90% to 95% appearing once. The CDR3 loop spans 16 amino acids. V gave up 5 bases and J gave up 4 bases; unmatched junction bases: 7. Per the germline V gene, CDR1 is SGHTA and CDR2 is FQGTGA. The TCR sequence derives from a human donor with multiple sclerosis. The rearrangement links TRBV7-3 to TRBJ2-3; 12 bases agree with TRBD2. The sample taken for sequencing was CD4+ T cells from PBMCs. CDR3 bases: TGTGCCAGCAGCCTGCTAGCGGGAGGGACTGCAGATACGCAGTATTTT. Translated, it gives CASSLLAGGTADTQYF.